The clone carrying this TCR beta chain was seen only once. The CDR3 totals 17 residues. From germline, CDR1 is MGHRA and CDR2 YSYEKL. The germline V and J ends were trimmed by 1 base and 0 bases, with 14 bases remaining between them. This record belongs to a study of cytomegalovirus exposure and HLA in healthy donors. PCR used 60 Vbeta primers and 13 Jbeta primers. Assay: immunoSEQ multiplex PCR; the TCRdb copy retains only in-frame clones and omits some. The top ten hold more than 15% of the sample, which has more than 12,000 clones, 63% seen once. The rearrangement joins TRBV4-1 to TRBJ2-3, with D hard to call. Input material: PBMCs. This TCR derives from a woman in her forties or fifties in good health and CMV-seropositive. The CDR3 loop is CASSQGHLPGSTDTQYF. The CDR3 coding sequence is TGCGCCAGCAGCCAAGGTCACCTCCCCGGTAGCACAGATACGCAGTATTTT.